This entry features one T cell receptor (beta chain) sequence. At one end the junction does not follow the germline gene, possibly because of a read error. This entry is derived from a study of OX40 agonist ivuxolimab in advanced cancers. The overall study: The eligibility criteria allowed prior anti-PD-1, anti-PD-L1 or anti-CTLA-4 therapy, and under 50% had some.

The V gene's germline CDR1 is MNHEY and CDR2 SMNVEV (reference sequence). The CDR3 totals 18 residues. The data were produced by immunoSEQ multiplex PCR, yet TCRdb's version contains in-frame clones alone and is incomplete. The data show about 34,000 clones, approximately 80% seen once. Sequencing used CD4+ or CD8+ T cells sorted from blood, obtained in a trial of the OX40 agonist ivuxolimab. The chain is built from TRBV27 and TRBJ2-7, with 13 bases matching TRBD2. The TCR originated in an adult with an advanced solid tumor such as melanoma, head and neck, liver or kidney cancer. CDR3 protein: CASRLSGLAGLKRYEQYF. The CDR3 DNA reads as TGTGCCAGCAGGTTATCGGGACTAGCGGGGCTGAAAAGGTACGAGCAGTACTTC.